Listed here are 20 T cell receptor beta chains from one sample, sequenced in a study of cytomegalovirus exposure and HLA in healthy donors. This PCR relied on a set of 60 Vbeta primers and 13 Jbeta primers. Profiled with immunoSEQ multiplex PCR; TCRdb holds only in-frame clones, not every one. The table lists fewer than 250,000 clones, approximately 81% of them singletons. The sequenced material came from PBMCs. Source of these receptors: a young man in good health and CMV-seronegative.

This clone was seen more than once but under ten times. This chain links TRBV27 with TRBJ1-3; 7 bases fit TRBD1. V gave up 8 bases and J gave up 2 bases; unmatched junction bases: 6. CDR3 length: 14 amino acids. Germline values: CDR1 MNHEY, CDR2 SMNVEV (reference sequence). CDR3 DNA: TGTGCCAGCCACGAGACAGGGACTGGAAACACCATATATTTT. Amino acid sequence: CASHETGTGNTIYF.

The rearrangement uses TRBV10-3 and TRBJ1-5, with D perhaps TRBD1 (6 bases). CDR3 length: 12 amino acids. Germline V lookup: CDR1 ENHRY, CDR2 SYGVKD. V was clipped by 10 bases and J by 1 base, with 8 bases between them. CDR3 sequence: CATQGSNQPQHF. CDR3 coding DNA: TGTGCCACCCAGGGGAGCAATCAGCCCCAGCATTTT.

This clone was observed a single time. The rearrangement links TRBV9 to TRBJ1-5; no clear D gene. Trimming stripped 0 bases from V and 2 bases from J, with 6 bases between. The germline gives CDR1 SGDLS, CDR2 YYNGEE. This CDR3 has 14 amino acids. CDR3 region: CASSVGQGNQPQHF. CDR3 nucleotides: TGTGCCAGCAGCGTAGGGCAAGGCAATCAGCCCCAGCATTTT. Together with reference TRBV9 and TRBJ1-5, the CDR3 gives the full variable domain: DSGVTQTPKHLITATGQRVTLRCSPRSGDLSVYWYQQSLDQGLQFLIQYYNGEERAKGNILERFSAQQFPDLHSELNLSSLELGDSALYFCASSVGQGNQPQHFGDGTRLSIL.

This rearrangement joins TRBV6-1 to TRBJ1-1, with no clear D. Trimming shortened V by 7 bases and J by 1 base, and 10 bases separated the two germline ends. The germline V gene has CDR1 MNHNS and CDR2 SASEGT. The CDR3 length is 13 residues. CDR3 protein: CASTNHPNTEAFF. The CDR3 coding sequence is TGTGCCAGCACTAATCACCCGAACACTGAAGCTTTCTTT.

The gene calls are TRBV28 and TRBJ2-3; possibly TRBD2 for D (6 bases). With 2 bases removed from V and 14 bases from J, the gap between germline ends came to 11 bases. CDR3 length: 11 amino acids. Germline-derived CDR1 and CDR2 are MDHEN and SYDVKM. The CDR3 protein is CASSLTREAYF. In DNA, the CDR3 is TGTGCCAGCAGTTTAACCAGGGAGGCGTATTTT.

The chain couples TRBV29-1 to TRBJ2-5, with 8 bases aligning to TRBD1. The germline V gene has CDR1 SQVTM and CDR2 ANQGSEA. CDR3 length: 12 residues. V was pared by 5 bases and J by 11 bases, with 10 bases of the junction left unmatched. The CDR3 DNA reads TGCAGCGTTTCGGACAGGGTCGGTGAGCAGTACTTC. It is translated as CSVSDRVGEQYF.

In regard to this clone: This same CDR3 is encoded by further DNA sequences in the sample. The chain uses TRBV7-2 and TRBJ2-7; the match to TRBD1 covers 7 bases. The V gene end was trimmed by 6 bases and the J gene end by 0 bases; junction bases not matched to a gene: 5. CDR1 and CDR2 from the germline V gene are SGHTA and FQGNSA. The CDR3 runs to 14 residues. The CDR3 DNA follows: TGTGCCAGCAGTAGGGACAGCTTCTCCTACGAGCAGTACTTC. It codes for CASSRDSFSYEQYF.

The genes are TRBV2 and TRBJ1-2; possibly TRBD1 for D (5 bases). V gave up 6 bases and J gave up 6 bases, with 20 bases separating them. This CDR3 comprises 15 residues. Germline CDR1 and CDR2: SNHLY and FYNNEI. Here the CDR3 DNA reads TGTGCCAGCAGGACGCAACGGCAGGGACTTGATGGCTACACCTTC. Protein sequence: CASRTQRQGLDGYTF.

The rearrangement joins TRBV19 to TRBJ2-2; D gene unclear. There are 14 residues in the CDR3. Germline V lookup: CDR1 LNHDA, CDR2 SQIVND (reference sequence). Trimming took off 4 bases at V and 0 bases at J, with 6 bases between the two ends. In DNA, the CDR3 is TGTGCCAGTAGTAAACGGTCGAACACCGGGGAGCTGTTTTTT. Its protein is CASSKRSNTGELFF.

The gene calls are TRBV19 and TRBJ1-1, with a weak D call TRBD1 (6 bases). Trimming removed 7 bases at V and 5 bases at J, with 14 bases between. Germline V lookup: CDR1 LNHDA, CDR2 SQIVND (reference sequence). This CDR3 comprises 13 residues. The CDR3 DNA sequence: TGTGCCAGTACCCCAGGGGCATGGACTGAAGCTTTCTTT. The encoded protein is CASTPGAWTEAFF. Full variable domain (rest looked up from reference TRBV19 and TRBJ1-1): DGGITQSPKYLFRKEGQNVTLSCEQNLNHDAMYWYRQDPGQGLRLIYYSQIVNDFQKGDIAEGYSVSREKKESFPLTVTSAQKNPTAFYLCASTPGAWTEAFFGQGTRLTVV.

Details on this clone: Other nucleotide sequences in the sample specify the same CDR3. The chain joins TRBV4-1 to TRBJ2-1; 9 bases align to TRBD1. The CDR3 is 15 residues long. From germline, CDR1 is MGHRA and CDR2 YSYEKL. J lost 0 bases, V lost 5 bases, and 2 bases had no gene match. CDR3 sequence reads: CASSSTGGSYNEQFF. CDR3 DNA sequence: TGCGCCAGCAGCTCGACAGGGGGCTCCTACAATGAGCAGTTCTTC.

The chain joins TRBV4-1 to TRBJ1-1; D call uncertain. Germline V CDR1 and CDR2: MGHRA, YSYEKL. V gave up 4 bases and J gave up 1 base, with 10 bases separating them. The CDR3 has 14 amino acids. The CDR3 sequence is CASSPVLSNTEAFF. In DNA form, the CDR3 reads TGCGCCAGCAGCCCCGTACTCTCGAACACTGAAGCTTTCTTT.

The chain's CDR3 is CAIGQNQPQHF. CDR3 sequence (DNA): TGTGCCATTGGACAAAATCAGCCCCAGCATTTT. The V gene is TRBV10-3, the J gene TRBJ1-5, with D maybe TRBD1 (5 bases). Trimming stripped 9 bases from V and 4 bases from J, with 7 bases between. CDR1 and CDR2 (germline): ENHRY, SYGVKD. The CDR3 runs 11 residues.

The gene calls are TRBV27 and TRBJ1-1, with D maybe TRBD1 (5 bases). The CDR3 runs to 12 residues. Germline CDR1 reads MNHEY; CDR2 reads SMNVEV (reference sequence). The V end was cut by 5 bases, the J end by 11 bases, with 15 bases between. The CDR3 DNA is TGTGCCAGCAGTACCCTTTTTTCAGGGGCTTTCTTT. Translating it yields CASSTLFSGAFF.

This clone occurred a few times. The V gene is TRBV5-1, the J gene TRBJ2-2; 7 bases align to TRBD1. CDR3 length: 14 residues. CDR1 SGHRS and CDR2 YFSETQ come from the germline V gene. Trimming took 6 bases from V and 7 from J; bases not matched to a gene: 9. The CDR3 DNA reads TGCGCCAGCACGACAGGGCGTGGTGGCGGGGAGCTGTTTTTT. Amino acid sequence: CASTTGRGGGELFF.

To note about this clone: One end of the junction fails to match germline, which may point to a read error. This chain links TRBV7-9 with TRBJ2-1; weak D call: TRBD1 (6 bases). CDR3 length: 15 residues. Germline CDR1 and CDR2: SEHNR and FQNEAQ (reference sequence). CDR3 residues: CSSSSSRGAYNEQFF. In DNA form, the CDR3 reads TGTTCCAGCAGCTCTTCCAGGGGAGCCTACAATGAGCAGTTCTTC.

The genes are TRBV5-6 and TRBJ2-7, with a possible D match to TRBD2 (5 bases). Germline-derived CDR1 and CDR2 are SGHDT and YYEEEE. Trimming stripped 3 bases from V and 3 bases from J, with 10 bases between. This CDR3 spans 13 amino acids. The CDR3 loop reads CASSSGLVYEQYF. In DNA form, the CDR3 reads TGTGCCAGCAGCTCTGGACTGGTCTACGAGCAGTACTTC.

This clone was seen more than once but under ten times. The V and J genes are TRBV14 and TRBJ2-5; a weak D match, TRBD1 (6 bases). This CDR3 comprises 19 residues. Per the germline V gene, CDR1 is SGHDN and CDR2 is FVKESK. The germline V and J ends were trimmed by 4 bases and 1 base, with 25 bases remaining between them. CDR3 nucleotides: TGTGCCAGCAGCCCCGCGCCAGGGGCTCCCAGGTTTGGCCAAGAGACCCAGTACTTC. This codes for CASSPAPGAPRFGQETQYF.

This chain connects TRBV13 to TRBJ2-2; 10 positions match TRBD1. V shed 6 bases, J shed 5 bases, and the junction held 12 bases outside the gene matches. CDR1 and CDR2 (germline): PRHDT, FYEKMQ (reference sequence). The CDR3 covers 17 residues. DNA of the CDR3: TGTGCCAGCAGGTGGGACAGGGGCGGATCTCGGACCGGGGAGCTGTTTTTT. Its protein product is CASRWDRGGSRTGELFF.

This chain links TRBV9 with TRBJ2-3; D is possibly TRBD2 (6 bases). Trimming took off 0 bases at V and 5 bases at J, with 7 bases between the two ends. The CDR3 is made up of 13 amino acids. Germline V gene sequence: CDR1 SGDLS, CDR2 YYNGEE. Here the CDR3 reads CASSVGSGDTQYF. The DNA of the CDR3 is TGTGCCAGCAGCGTAGGTAGCGGAGATACGCAGTATTTT.